This TCR beta chain was captured in a study of blood T cell repertoires in COVID-19. This CDR3 spans 14 amino acids. In germline, CDR1 is SGHDN, CDR2 FVKESK. Trimming left V 2 bases short and J 9 bases short, with 16 bases between. TCRdb's table, derived via immunoSEQ multiplex PCR, lists solely in-frame clones and lacks some. The sample holds 350,000 to 450,000 clones, more than 85% seen once. Sequencing input: peripheral blood. The rearrangement uses TRBV14 and TRBJ1-1; D unresolved. The clonotype comes from a human donor in a cohort sampled during active COVID-19. The CDR3 region has the DNA TGTGCCAGCAGCCAAATCCGACAAGCTGAGAAAGCTTTCTTT. Its translation is CASSQIRQAEKAFF.